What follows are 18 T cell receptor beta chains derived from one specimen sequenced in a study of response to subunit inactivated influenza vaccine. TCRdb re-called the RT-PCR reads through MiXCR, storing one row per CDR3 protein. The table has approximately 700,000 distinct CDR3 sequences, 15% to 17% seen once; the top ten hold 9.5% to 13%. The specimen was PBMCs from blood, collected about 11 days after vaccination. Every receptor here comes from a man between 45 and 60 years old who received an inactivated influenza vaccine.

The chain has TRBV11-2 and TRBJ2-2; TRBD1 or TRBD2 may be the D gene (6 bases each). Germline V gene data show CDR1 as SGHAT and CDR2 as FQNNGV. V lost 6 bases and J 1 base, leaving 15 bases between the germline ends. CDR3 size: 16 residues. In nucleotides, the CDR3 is TGTGCCAGCAGACAGATCGGGGGCCGGAACACCGGGGAGCTGTTTTTT. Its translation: CASRQIGGRNTGELFF.

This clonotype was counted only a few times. DNA of the CDR3: TGTGCCAGCAACCGACAGGCCGGGACGACATGGGCCGGGGCCAACGTCCTGACTTTC. Translated, it gives CASNRQAGTTWAGANVLTF. The J gene is TRBJ2-6, the V gene TRBV11-2; perhaps TRBD1 as D (6 bases). The ends were cut back, 7 bases at V and 4 bases at J, with 26 bases in the middle. This CDR3 is built from 19 residues. CDR1 and CDR2 from the germline V gene are SGHAT and FQNNGV.

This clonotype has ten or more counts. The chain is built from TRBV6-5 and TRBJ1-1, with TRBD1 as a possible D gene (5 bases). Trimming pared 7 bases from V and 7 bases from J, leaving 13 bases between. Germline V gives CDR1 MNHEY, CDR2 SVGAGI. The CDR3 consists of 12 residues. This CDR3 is CASMQSGGEAFF. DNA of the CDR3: TGTGCCAGCATGCAGTCCGGGGGTGAAGCTTTCTTT.

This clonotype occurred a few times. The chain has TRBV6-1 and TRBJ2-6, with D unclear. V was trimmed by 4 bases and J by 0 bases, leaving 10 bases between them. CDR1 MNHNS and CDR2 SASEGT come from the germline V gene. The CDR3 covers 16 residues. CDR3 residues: CASSVNSNSGANVLTF. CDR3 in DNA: TGTGCCAGCAGTGTGAATTCCAACTCTGGGGCCAACGTCCTGACTTTC.

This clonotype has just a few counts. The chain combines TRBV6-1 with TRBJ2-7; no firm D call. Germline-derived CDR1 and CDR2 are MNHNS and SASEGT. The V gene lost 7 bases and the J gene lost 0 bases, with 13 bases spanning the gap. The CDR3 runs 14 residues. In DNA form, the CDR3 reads TGTGCCAGCAAACTCGGGTTTAGCTCCTACGAGCAGTACTTC. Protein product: CASKLGFSSYEQYF.

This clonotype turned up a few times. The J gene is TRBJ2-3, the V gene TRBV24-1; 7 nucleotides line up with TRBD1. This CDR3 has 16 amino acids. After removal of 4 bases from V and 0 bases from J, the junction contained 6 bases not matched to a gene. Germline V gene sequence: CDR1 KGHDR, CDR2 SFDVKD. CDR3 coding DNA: TGTGCCACCAGTGAGTACAGGGGCTTTAGCACAGATACGCAGTATTTT. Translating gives CATSEYRGFSTDTQYF.

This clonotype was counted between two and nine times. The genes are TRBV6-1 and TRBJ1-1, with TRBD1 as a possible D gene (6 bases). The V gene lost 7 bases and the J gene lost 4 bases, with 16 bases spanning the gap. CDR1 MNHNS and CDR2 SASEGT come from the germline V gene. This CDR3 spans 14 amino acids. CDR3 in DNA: TGTGCCAGCACTAGGGGGGGGTTGGCCACTGAAGCTTTCTTT. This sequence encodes CASTRGGLATEAFF.

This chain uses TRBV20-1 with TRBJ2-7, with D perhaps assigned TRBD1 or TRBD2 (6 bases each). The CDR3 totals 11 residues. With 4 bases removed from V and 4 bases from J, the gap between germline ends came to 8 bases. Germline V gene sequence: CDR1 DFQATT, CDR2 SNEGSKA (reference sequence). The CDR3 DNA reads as TGCAGTGCTAAAGGGGGGTACGAGCAGTACTTC. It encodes CSAKGGYEQYF.

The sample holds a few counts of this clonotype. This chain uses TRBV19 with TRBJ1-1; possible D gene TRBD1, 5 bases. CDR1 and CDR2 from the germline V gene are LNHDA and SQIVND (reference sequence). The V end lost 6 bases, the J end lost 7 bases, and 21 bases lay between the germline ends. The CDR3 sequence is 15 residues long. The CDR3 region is CASRPSLREAGEAFF. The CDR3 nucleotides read TGTGCCAGTAGACCAAGCCTCAGGGAAGCCGGTGAAGCTTTCTTT.

The CDR3 nucleotides are TGTGCCATCAGTAAGGGACTAGCGACGGGGGAGCTGTTTTTT. The encoded protein is CAISKGLATGELFF. This chain links TRBV10-3 with TRBJ2-2, with 10 bases identical to TRBD2. The CDR3 has 14 amino acids. Germline CDR1 ENHRY, CDR2 SYGVKD. Germline trimming cut 5 bases from V and 8 bases from J; bases unmatched to any gene: 5.

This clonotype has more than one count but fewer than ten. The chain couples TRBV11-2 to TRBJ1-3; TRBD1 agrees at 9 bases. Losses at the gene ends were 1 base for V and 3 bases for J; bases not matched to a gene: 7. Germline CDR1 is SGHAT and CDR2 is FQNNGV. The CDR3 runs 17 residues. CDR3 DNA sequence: TGTGCCAGCAGCTTAGGGCCACCGGGACAGGGTGGAAACACCATATATTTT. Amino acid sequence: CASSLGPPGQGGNTIYF.

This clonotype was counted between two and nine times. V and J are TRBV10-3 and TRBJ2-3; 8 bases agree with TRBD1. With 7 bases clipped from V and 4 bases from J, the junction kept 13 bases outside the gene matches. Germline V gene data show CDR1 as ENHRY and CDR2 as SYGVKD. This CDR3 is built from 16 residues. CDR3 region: CAITSSWTGRADTQYF. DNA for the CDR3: TGTGCCATCACCTCATCATGGACAGGGAGAGCAGATACGCAGTATTTT.

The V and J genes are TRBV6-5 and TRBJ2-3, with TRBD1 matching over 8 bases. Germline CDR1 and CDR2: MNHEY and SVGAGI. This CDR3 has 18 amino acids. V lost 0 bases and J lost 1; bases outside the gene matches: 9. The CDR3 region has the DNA TGTGCCAGCAGTTACTCTCAGAGACAGGGGAGTCGCACAGATACGCAGTATTTT. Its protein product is CASSYSQRQGSRTDTQYF.

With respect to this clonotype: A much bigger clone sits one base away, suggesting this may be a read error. The DNA of the CDR3 is TGTGCCAGCATGGGGGATAGCAATCAGCCCCAGCATTTT. Amino acids: CASMGDSNQPQHF. V usage is TRBV2 and J usage is TRBJ1-5, with D perhaps matching TRBD1 (5 bases). Per germline, CDR1 SNHLY and CDR2 FYNNEI. This CDR3 spans 13 amino acids. V was pared by 7 bases and J by 0 bases, with 7 bases between.

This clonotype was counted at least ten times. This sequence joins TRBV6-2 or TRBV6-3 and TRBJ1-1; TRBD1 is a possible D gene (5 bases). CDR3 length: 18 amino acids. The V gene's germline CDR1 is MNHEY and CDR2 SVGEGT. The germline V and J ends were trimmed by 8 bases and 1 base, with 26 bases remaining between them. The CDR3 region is CASVRIARDGGRNTEAFF. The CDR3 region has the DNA TGTGCCAGCGTTCGTATAGCAAGGGACGGAGGAAGGAACACTGAAGCTTTCTTT.

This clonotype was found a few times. The CDR3 DNA is TGTGCCAGCAGCCCCCGGGACAGGGCTCAGGCCGAGCAGTACTTC. Translated: CASSPRDRAQAEQYF. The chain carries TRBV11-1 and TRBJ2-7, with 9 nucleotides matching TRBD1. V gave up 5 bases and J gave up 6 bases; unmatched junction bases: 11. The CDR3 length is 15 residues. Germline lookup yields CDR1 SGHAT and CDR2 FQDESV (reference sequence).

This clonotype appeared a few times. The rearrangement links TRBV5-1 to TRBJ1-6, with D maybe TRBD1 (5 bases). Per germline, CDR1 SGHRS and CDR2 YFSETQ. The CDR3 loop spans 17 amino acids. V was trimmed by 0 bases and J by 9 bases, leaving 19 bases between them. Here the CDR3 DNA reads TGCGCCAGCAGCTTGGTCGGCAGCCTAGGGGATGGTTCACCCCTCCACTTT. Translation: CASSLVGSLGDGSPLHF.

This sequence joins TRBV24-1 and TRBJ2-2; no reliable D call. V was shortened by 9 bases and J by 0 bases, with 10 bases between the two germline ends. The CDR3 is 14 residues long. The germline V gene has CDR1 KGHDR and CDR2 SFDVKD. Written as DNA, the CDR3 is TGTGCCACCGCGGTGGCTTCGAACACCGGGGAGCTGTTTTTT. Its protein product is CATAVASNTGELFF.